Below are 9 T cell receptor beta chains sequenced from a single sample in a study of PD-1 blockade in mismatch repair-deficient tumors. Clones were read by immunoSEQ multiplex PCR, and TCRdb kept only the in-frame ones, dropping some. The table includes fewer than 100,000 clones, approximately 84% detected once. Specimen: peripheral blood, collected 12 weeks after starting pembrolizumab. These TCRs come from an adult with mismatch repair-deficient cancer.

DNA for the CDR3: TGCAGCGATTTGGGCCCCTACAATGAGCAGTTCTTC. This sequence encodes CSDLGPYNEQFF. This chain links TRBV29-1 with TRBJ2-1; D ambiguous. The CDR3 loop spans 12 amino acids. V lost 7 bases to trimming and J lost 2 bases, with 9 bases between them. The germline CDR1 and CDR2 sequences are SQVTM and ANQGSEA.

The rearrangement uses TRBV2 and TRBJ1-1; a weak D match, TRBD1 (6 bases). Germline CDR1 is SNHLY and CDR2 is FYNNEI. V was trimmed by 6 bases and J by 4 bases, leaving 18 bases between them. This CDR3 is 15 amino acids long. CDR3 protein: CASRKQQGVGTEAFF. CDR3 coding DNA: TGTGCCAGCAGGAAACAACAGGGTGTCGGCACTGAAGCTTTCTTT.

The chain recombines TRBV7-9 with TRBJ2-3, with a possible D match to TRBD2 (5 bases). The V end lost 1 base, the J end lost 2 bases, and 7 bases lay between the germline ends. Germline CDR1 is SEHNR and CDR2 is FQNEAQ (reference sequence). This CDR3 spans 14 amino acids. CDR3 DNA: TGTGCCAGCAGCTTAGAGACTAACACAGATACGCAGTATTTT. It specifies CASSLETNTDTQYF.

The chain carries TRBV5-6 and TRBJ1-2; possible D gene TRBD1, 6 bases. The CDR3 sequence is 13 residues long. The germline V and J ends were trimmed by 4 bases and 10 bases, with 17 bases remaining between them. Per germline, CDR1 SGHDT and CDR2 YYEEEE. CDR3: CASSQVEGGLYTF. The DNA for the CDR3 is TGTGCCAGCAGCCAAGTAGAGGGGGGGCTCTACACCTTC.

The V gene is TRBV5-1, the J gene TRBJ1-2; D perhaps matches TRBD1 (6 bases). V shed 2 bases and J shed 8 bases, with 13 bases lying between them. CDR1 and CDR2 from the germline V gene are SGHRS and YFSETQ. The CDR3 totals 13 residues. In nucleotides, the CDR3 is TGCGCCAGCAGCTTTGAGGGGGAAGAAGGCTACACCTTC. Translating gives CASSFEGEEGYTF.

This chain connects TRBV27 to TRBJ2-1; 7 nucleotides align to TRBD1. Germline assignment: CDR1 MNHEY and CDR2 SMNVEV (reference sequence). This CDR3 has 15 amino acids. V lost 6 bases and J lost 12; bases outside the gene matches: 17. In DNA, the CDR3 is TGTGCCAGCAGCAACCTCGGCGGACCGCGACAGGGGCAGTTCTTC. It is translated as CASSNLGGPRQGQFF.

CDR3 in DNA: TGTGCCAGCAGCTTAGTGAGGGAGGCCCTGAACACCGGGGAGCTGTTTTTT. Amino acid sequence: CASSLVREALNTGELFF. The chain links TRBV7-9 to TRBJ2-2, with D possibly being TRBD2 (6 bases). Germline V gene data show CDR1 as SEHNR and CDR2 as FQNEAQ (reference sequence). The CDR3 spans 17 residues. The V end lost 1 base, the J end lost 1 base, and 13 bases lay between the germline ends.

The CDR3 reads CAWSTTVSAYEQYF. The CDR3 region has the DNA TGTGCCTGGAGTACGACAGTGTCGGCCTACGAGCAGTACTTC. This chain links TRBV30 with TRBJ2-7, with D perhaps TRBD1 (5 bases). V lost 2 bases, J lost 2 bases, and 13 bases lay in between. Looked up from germline, CDR1 is GTSNPN and CDR2 is SVGIG (reference sequence). The length of the CDR3 is 14 residues.

The genes are TRBV6-4 and TRBJ1-1, with D unclear. The V gene's germline CDR1 is MRHNA and CDR2 SNTAGT. CDR3 length: 14 amino acids. The germline V and J ends were trimmed by 7 bases and 1 base, with 13 bases remaining between them. CDR3 nucleotide sequence: TGTGCCAGCAAGAAAGACATCCAGAACACTGAAGCTTTCTTT. It specifies CASKKDIQNTEAFF.